This TCR beta chain originates from a study of T cells in Graves' hyperthyroidism and ophthalmopathy. Study conclusions and caveats: Model predictions of ophthalmopathy came a median approximately 6 months before onset.

In germline, CDR1 is MNHEY, CDR2 SVGAGI. This CDR3 comprises 18 residues. V was pared by 0 bases and J by 0 bases, with 5 bases of the junction left unmatched. Amplified TCR beta CDR3 regions came from RNA transcripts. During a first-round RT-PCR of the TCR CDR3, the HTBI primer set was used. TCRdb re-called the multiplex PCR reads through MiXCR, storing one row per CDR3 protein. The profile covers around 500,000 distinct CDR3 sequences, with 14% appearing a single time and 17% taken by the ten largest. Note on this clonotype: Its target is unknown.

The V gene is TRBV6-5, the J gene TRBJ2-6, with 7 bases aligning to TRBD1. The TCR comes from a woman between 18 and 29 years old with Graves' hyperthyroidism. Sequencing input: blood. The CDR3 nucleotides read TGTGCCAGCAGTTACTCCTACGGACAGGTCTCTGGGGCCAACGTCCTGACTTTC. Amino acids: CASSYSYGQVSGANVLTF.